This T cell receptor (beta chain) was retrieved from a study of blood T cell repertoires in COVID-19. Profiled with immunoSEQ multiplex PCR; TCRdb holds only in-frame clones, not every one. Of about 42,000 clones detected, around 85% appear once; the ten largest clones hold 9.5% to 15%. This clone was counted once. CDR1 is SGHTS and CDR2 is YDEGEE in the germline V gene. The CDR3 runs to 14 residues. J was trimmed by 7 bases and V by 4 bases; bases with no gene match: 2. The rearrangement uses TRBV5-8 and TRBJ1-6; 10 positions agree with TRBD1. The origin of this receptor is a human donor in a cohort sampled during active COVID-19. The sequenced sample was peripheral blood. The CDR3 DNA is TGTGCCAGCAGCGACAGGGGGCGGAATTCACCCCTCCACTTT. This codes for CASSDRGRNSPLHF. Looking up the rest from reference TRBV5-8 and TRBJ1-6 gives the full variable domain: EAGVTQSPTHLIKTRGQQATLRCSPISGHTSVYWYQQALGLGLQFLLWYDEGEERNRGNFPPRFSGRQFPNYSSELNVNALELEDSALYLCASSDRGRNSPLHFGNGTRLTVT.